The 30 T cell receptor beta chains given below trace back to one sample, sequenced in a study of monozygotic twins with inflammatory bowel disease. No DNA is given; TCRdb re-called the 5' RACE reads and lists each CDR3 protein once. Listed are about 440,000 distinct CDR3 sequences; 2.4% falls within the top ten. The source material was blood. The receptors were sampled from a human donor with ulcerative colitis or Crohn's disease, or a healthy co-twin of an affected twin (not recorded which).

The chain links TRBV10-3 to TRBJ1-1. From germline, CDR1 is ENHRY and CDR2 SYGVKD. CDR3 length: 11 amino acids. CDR3: CAIGENRGAFF.

The chain carries TRBV6-1 and TRBJ2-1; TCRdb lists TRBD2, though no DNA is available to test this call. CDR3 length: 16 amino acids. Germline values: CDR1 MNHNS, CDR2 SASEGT. The chain's CDR3 is CASSESRGEAYNEQFF.

The chain links TRBV10-3 to TRBJ2-7. This CDR3 spans 15 amino acids. The germline CDR1 and CDR2 sequences are ENHRY and SYGVKD. CDR3 loop: CAISSQPGTSYEQYF.

The rearrangement uses TRBV29-1 and TRBJ2-1; TCRdb's D call, TRBD2, is unchecked because there is no DNA. Germline-derived CDR1 and CDR2 are SQVTM and ANQGSEA. The CDR3 length is 12 residues. CDR3 sequence reads: CTVAGVAYEQFF.

The genes are TRBV12-3 or TRBV12-4 and TRBJ1-1; TCRdb's D call, TRBD1, is unchecked because there is no DNA. The CDR3 totals 14 residues. The CDR3 spells CASRRDEGDTEAFF.

The rearrangement links TRBV19 to TRBJ2-7; the TCRdb call, TRBD2, lacks DNA for checking. This CDR3 has 16 amino acids. Looked up from germline, CDR1 is LNHDA and CDR2 is SQIVND (reference sequence). CDR3 loop: CASSPTGLSFPYEQYF. Supplemented by reference TRBV19 and TRBJ2-7, the full variable domain reads DGGITQSPKYLFRKEGQNVTLSCEQNLNHDAMYWYRQDPGQGLRLIYYSQIVNDFQKGDIAEGYSVSREKKESFPLTVTSAQKNPTAFYLCASSPTGLSFPYEQYFGPGTRLTVT.

This chain joins TRBV12-3 or TRBV12-4 and TRBJ2-1; TCRdb selects TRBD2, and the lack of DNA leaves this call unchecked. The CDR3 consists of 15 residues. CDR3 residues: CASGPDEREGEEQFF.

J is TRBJ2-1 and V is TRBV18; TCRdb's D call, TRBD1, is unchecked because there is no DNA. The CDR3 totals 14 residues. The germline V gene encodes CDR1 KGHSH and CDR2 LQKENI. CDR3: CASSPPESRTEQFF.

This chain connects TRBV7-2 to TRBJ1-1. This CDR3 is 15 amino acids long. CDR1 and CDR2 from the germline V gene are SGHTA and FQGNSA. CDR3 in amino acids: CASSKQGPGNTEAFF.

The rearrangement uses TRBV7-9 and TRBJ2-1; no DNA is available, so the TRBD2 call from TCRdb remains unchecked. Germline lookup yields CDR1 SEHNR and CDR2 FQNEAQ (reference sequence). This CDR3 has 15 amino acids. The CDR3 here is CASTLWISGINEQFF.

The chain combines TRBV7-2 with TRBJ2-1. Germline loops: CDR1 SGHTA, CDR2 FQGNSA. The CDR3 spans 13 residues. CDR3 residues: CASSLGVVNEQFF.

V usage is TRBV23-1 and J usage is TRBJ2-2; TCRdb reports TRBD2, a call that lacks DNA to check it against. TRBV23-1 is filed as an ORF, its function uncertain. The CDR3 contains 21 residues. CDR3 sequence reads: CASSQGSDRGLAGGPSGELFF.

The J gene is TRBJ1-1, the V gene TRBV18; the TCRdb D gene call, TRBD1, has no DNA to confirm it. In germline, CDR1 is KGHSH, CDR2 LQKENI. This CDR3 is built from 15 residues. The CDR3 here is CASSPWGSLNTEAFF. Supplemented by reference TRBV18 and TRBJ1-1, the full variable domain reads NAGVMQNPRHLVRRRGQEARLRCSPMKGHSHVYWYRQLPEEGLKFMVYLQKENIIDESGMPKERFSAEFPKEGPSILRIQQVVRGDSAAYFCASSPWGSLNTEAFFGQGTRLTVV.

This chain uses TRBV2 with TRBJ2-7; TCRdb gives TRBD2 as the D gene, but with no DNA this cannot be confirmed. The germline CDR1 and CDR2 sequences are SNHLY and FYNNEI. This CDR3 comprises 14 residues. The chain's CDR3 is CASTPDNLSYEQYF.

The CDR3 region is CASSLAQSVTGNTIYF. The genes are TRBV7-2 and TRBJ1-3. Germline V gives CDR1 SGHTA, CDR2 FQGNSA. CDR3 length: 16 amino acids.

CDR3 in amino acids: CASSFLGRRLETQYF. The V and J genes are TRBV28 and TRBJ2-5; without DNA, the TCRdb call of TRBD1 cannot be checked. From germline, CDR1 is MDHEN and CDR2 SYDVKM. This CDR3 contains 15 residues.

The chain is built from TRBV3-1 and TRBJ2-7. The CDR3 consists of 13 residues. The germline V gene has CDR1 LGHDT and CDR2 YNNKEL (reference sequence). This chain's CDR3 is CASSPVPSTEQYF.

V is TRBV6-5 and J is TRBJ1-1; TCRdb outputs TRBD1, but without DNA this stays unchecked. The CDR3 length is 15 residues. Germline values: CDR1 MNHEY, CDR2 SVGAGI. CDR3 in amino acids: CASSYHLGQGGRAFF.

This chain connects TRBV7-9 to TRBJ2-7. The CDR3 length is 11 residues. Germline loops: CDR1 SEHNR, CDR2 FQNEAQ (reference sequence). CDR3 amino acids: CASSTGYEQYF. Combining the CDR3 with reference TRBV7-9 and TRBJ2-7 gives the whole variable domain DTGVSQNPRHKITKRGQNVTFRCDPISEHNRLYWYRQTLGQGPEFLTYFQNEAQLEKSRLLSDRFSAERPKGSFSTLEIQRTEQGDSAMYLCASSTGYEQYFGPGTRLTVT.

The chain has TRBV10-3 and TRBJ2-3. Germline V gene data show CDR1 as ENHRY and CDR2 as SYGVKD. There are 14 residues in the CDR3. The chain's CDR3 is CAISEGVSTDTQYF.

The chain has TRBV20-1 and TRBJ2-7; no DNA is available, so the TRBD2 call from TCRdb remains unchecked. Germline V gives CDR1 DFQATT, CDR2 SNEGSKA (reference sequence). The CDR3 extends over 13 amino acids. This chain's CDR3 is CAPVGLAGYEQYF.

The chain is built from TRBV19 and TRBJ1-5. CDR1 is LNHDA and CDR2 is SQIVND in the germline V gene (reference sequence). The CDR3 extends over 14 amino acids. CDR3 protein: CASSLPNKRQPQHF. Complete variable domain (other parts from reference TRBV19 and TRBJ1-5): DGGITQSPKYLFRKEGQNVTLSCEQNLNHDAMYWYRQDPGQGLRLIYYSQIVNDFQKGDIAEGYSVSREKKESFPLTVTSAQKNPTAFYLCASSLPNKRQPQHFGDGTRLSIL.

This sequence joins TRBV20-1 and TRBJ1-1; TCRdb calls TRBD1, which cannot be checked without DNA. The germline gives CDR1 DFQATT, CDR2 SNEGSKA (reference sequence). This CDR3 is 14 amino acids long. The CDR3 reads CSACGTGRGTEAFF.

This sequence joins TRBV9 and TRBJ2-2; TCRdb's D call of TRBD2 is untestable without DNA. This CDR3 is built from 18 residues. Germline V gene sequence: CDR1 SGDLS, CDR2 YYNGEE. The CDR3 loop is CASSVVHTAGGPNGELFF.

The chain carries TRBV7-9 and TRBJ1-6. This CDR3 spans 14 amino acids. CDR1 is SEHNR and CDR2 is FQNEAQ in the germline V gene (reference sequence). The CDR3 reads CASSFGGFGSPLHF.

V gene TRBV6-5 combines with J gene TRBJ1-2; TCRdb reports TRBD1, a call that lacks DNA to check it against. Germline CDR1 MNHEY, CDR2 SVGAGI. The CDR3 has 19 residues. The CDR3 here is CASSLLGPTTGGRGNGYTF.

This sequence joins TRBV6-5 and TRBJ2-7; there is no DNA to check the TCRdb D call of TRBD1. The CDR3 is 15 amino acids. CDR1 and CDR2 (germline): MNHEY, SVGAGI. This chain's CDR3 is CASSFTLGQGYEQYF.

This chain connects TRBV20-1 to TRBJ2-5; checking the TCRdb D call of TRBD2 is not possible without DNA. The CDR3 has 13 amino acids. Germline CDR1 reads DFQATT; CDR2 reads SNEGSKA (reference sequence). The CDR3: CSAPPGVGETQYF.

V gene TRBV5-1 combines with J gene TRBJ1-3; lacking DNA, the TRBD1 call made by TCRdb goes unchecked. CDR3 length: 18 residues. Germline V gene data show CDR1 as SGHRS and CDR2 as YFSETQ. CDR3 sequence: CASSSGTGGQSSGNTIYF.

This chain connects TRBV5-1 to TRBJ1-6. This CDR3 has 12 amino acids. In germline, CDR1 is SGHRS, CDR2 YFSETQ. The CDR3 region is CASSFQDSPLHF. The full variable domain, completed using reference TRBV5-1 and TRBJ1-6, is KAGVTQTPRYLIKTRGQQVTLSCSPISGHRSVSWYQQTPGQGLQFLFEYFSETQRNKGNFPGRFSGRQFSNSRSEMNVSTLELGDSALYLCASSFQDSPLHFGNGTRLTVT.